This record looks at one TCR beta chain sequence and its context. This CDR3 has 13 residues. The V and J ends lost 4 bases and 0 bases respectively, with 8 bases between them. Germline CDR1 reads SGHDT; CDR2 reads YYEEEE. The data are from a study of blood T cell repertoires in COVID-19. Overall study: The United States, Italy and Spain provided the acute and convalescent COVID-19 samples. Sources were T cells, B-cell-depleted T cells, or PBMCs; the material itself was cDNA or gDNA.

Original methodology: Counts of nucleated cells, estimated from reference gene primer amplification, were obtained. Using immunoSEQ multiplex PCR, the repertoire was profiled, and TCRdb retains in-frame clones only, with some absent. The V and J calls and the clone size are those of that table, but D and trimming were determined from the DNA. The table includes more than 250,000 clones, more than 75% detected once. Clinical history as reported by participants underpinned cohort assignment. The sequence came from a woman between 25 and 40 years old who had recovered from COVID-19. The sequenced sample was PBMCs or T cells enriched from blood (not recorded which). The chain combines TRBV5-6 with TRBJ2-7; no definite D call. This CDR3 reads CASSTVDSYEQYF. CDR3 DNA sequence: TGTGCCAGCAGCACGGTAGACTCCTACGAGCAGTACTTC. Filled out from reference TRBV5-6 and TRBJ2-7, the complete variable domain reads DAGVTQSPTHLIKTRGQQVTLRCSPKSGHDTVSWYQQALGQGPQFIFQYYEEEERQRGNFPDRFSGHQFPNYSSELNVNALLLGDSALYLCASSTVDSYEQYFGPGTRLTVT.